This TCR beta chain was observed in a study of blood T cell repertoires in COVID-19. At the level of the study: Sites across the United States, Italy and Spain contributed samples from acute and convalescent COVID-19. PBMCs, B-cell-depleted T cells, or T cells provided the cDNA or gDNA that made up the material.

Methods used by the authors: Amplified reference gene primers provided the basis for estimating nucleated cell counts. This table comes from immunoSEQ multiplex PCR, and its TCRdb copy is limited to in-frame clones, with some not included. V and J calls and clone size are as listed in that table; D and trimming were resolved from the DNA. The table has nearly 250,000 clones, roughly 79% seen once; the top ten hold about 2%. The J segment lost 1 base and the V segment lost 5 bases, leaving 8 bases of the junction unmatched. This CDR3 region has 16 residues. Germline V gives CDR1 SGHRS, CDR2 YFSETQ. Specimen: peripheral blood. The chain links TRBV5-1 to TRBJ1-1; 10 nucleotides align to TRBD1. The TCR originated in a woman older than 75 with acute or convalescent COVID-19. Here the CDR3 reads CASREGTGVGNTEAFF. CDR3 nucleotides: TGCGCCAGCAGAGAAGGGACAGGGGTGGGGAACACTGAAGCTTTCTTT. The full variable domain, completed using reference TRBV5-1 and TRBJ1-1, is KAGVTQTPRYLIKTRGQQVTLSCSPISGHRSVSWYQQTPGQGLQFLFEYFSETQRNKGNFPGRFSGRQFSNSRSEMNVSTLELGDSALYLCASREGTGVGNTEAFFGQGTRLTVV.